This T cell receptor (beta chain) was retrieved from a study of cytomegalovirus exposure and HLA in healthy donors. This PCR relied on a set of 60 Vbeta primers and 13 Jbeta primers. TCRdb's table, derived via immunoSEQ multiplex PCR, lists solely in-frame clones and lacks some. The data hold roughly 100,000 clones, with about 77% observed a single time. With regard to this clone: Its specificity is unknown.

Study findings and constraints: In a later analysis, TCR beta V- and J-gene trimming showed a link to a missense DCLRE1C variant. Later examination showed HLA-associated TCR beta chains had greater clonal expansion than equally common others. Within the data, a cluster of highly shared sequence variants was likely a sequencing artifact.

Input material: PBMCs. The TCR comes from a woman between 18 and 30 years old in good health and CMV-seropositive.

The CDR3 spells CASTRDRAHGYTF. The CDR3 bases are TGTGCCAGCACCAGGGACAGGGCCCATGGCTACACCTTC. This chain uses TRBV6-6 with TRBJ1-2, with 9 bases fitting TRBD1. This CDR3 has 13 residues. The V and J ends lost 7 bases and 6 bases, in that order; junction bases with no gene match: 6. Per the germline V gene, CDR1 is MNHNY and CDR2 is SVGAGI (reference sequence).